The present T cell receptor beta chain was sequenced within a study of regulatory T cells in long-lasting Graves disease. Study results and limitations: Gene preferences differed: TRBV28, TRBJ1-2, TRBJ2-5 in persistent cases.

This clonotype showed up just a few times. Its antigen is not known. Library construction for TCR beta used iRepertoire HTBI primers and Arm-PCR of CDR3 regions. MiXCR, run by TCRdb on the multiplex PCR reads, gives a single entry per CDR3 protein. Altogether fewer than 400,000 distinct CDR3 sequences are present, 15% to 20% being singletons, with the ten largest covering less than 40%. Time point here: newly diagnosed GD, antithyroid drugs for less than 3 months. From PBMCs, RNA was extracted and then used to make the TCR library. The length of the CDR3 is 13 residues. V lost 8 bases to trimming and J lost 10 bases, with 19 bases between them. The V gene's germline CDR1 is MNHNS and CDR2 SASEGT.

Sequences were derived from peripheral blood mononuclear cells (PBMCs), sampled at new diagnosis, from a patient treated with antithyroid drugs. The clonotype comes from a female donor with Graves disease. The rearrangement uses TRBV6-1 and TRBJ2-3, with D perhaps given as TRBD1 or TRBD2 (5 bases each). The CDR3: CASQGPRVASQYF. The CDR3 coding sequence is TGTGCCAGCCAGGGACCAAGGGTAGCGTCGCAGTATTTT.